A selection of T cell receptor beta chains follows, all from one sample in a study of shared clonotypes between healthy human individuals. The repertoire was sequenced with immunoSEQ multiplex PCR; TCRdb's copy has only in-frame clones and lacks some. The data show about 1,800,000 clones, over 85% seen once. Input material: naive CD8+ T cells sorted from blood. These TCRs come from a man younger than 35 in good health. Each CDR3 is given with its conserved first and last residue. The D gene is left open where the match is weak. A clone size is listed for some rows: how often the clone was seen (once, few, many), or a class if it is expanded.

clone_size	v_call	j_call	d_call	cdr3_aa	cdr3_nt
-	TRBV19	TRBJ2-2	TRBD2	CASSMVAGAAGELFF	TGTGCCAGTAGTATGGTAGCGGGAGCGGCGGGGGAGCTGTTTTTT
-	TRBV27	TRBJ2-1	-	CASSRRDDVYNEQFF	TGTGCCAGCAGTCGGCGGGACGATGTATACAATGAGCAGTTCTTC
-	TRBV11-1	TRBJ2-7	TRBD1	CASSFGQGFYEQYF	TGTGCCAGCAGCTTCGGACAGGGCTTCTACGAGCAGTACTTC
-	TRBV19	TRBJ2-7	-	CASSMGRGTYEQYF	TGTGCCAGTAGTATGGGTAGAGGAACCTACGAGCAGTACTTC
-	TRBV6-1	TRBJ2-7	TRBD2	CASSQGLAGAYEQYF	TGTGCCAGCAGTCAAGGACTAGCGGGAGCGTACGAGCAGTACTTC
-	TRBV11-2	TRBJ2-5	-	CASSFGGVQETQYF	TGTGCCAGCAGCTTTGGAGGGGTGCAAGAGACCCAGTACTTC
-	TRBV27	TRBJ2-2	TRBD2	CASSDLSGGNTGELFF	TGTGCCAGCAGCGACCTTAGCGGGGGGAACACCGGGGAGCTGTTTTTT
-	TRBV15	TRBJ2-7	-	CATSTGGSYEQYF	TGTGCCACCAGCACTGGGGGCTCCTACGAGCAGTACTTC
-	TRBV30	TRBJ1-1	-	CAWSAPALEEAFF	TGTGCCTGGAGCGCCCCGGCCCTTGAAGAAGCTTTCTTT
-	TRBV7-6	TRBJ2-7	-	CASSFASSSSYEQYF	TGTGCCAGCAGCTTTGCTAGTTCTAGCTCCTACGAGCAGTACTTC
-	TRBV11-2	TRBJ2-1	-	CASSLIGAFSYNEQFF	TGTGCCAGCAGCTTAATCGGCGCCTTCTCCTACAATGAGCAGTTCTTC
-	TRBV2	TRBJ2-7	-	CASSELGGAYEQYF	TGTGCCAGCAGTGAACTCGGGGGCGCCTACGAGCAGTACTTC
-	TRBV6-1	TRBJ1-1	-	CASSDSFGTEAFF	TGTGCCAGCAGTGATTCATTTGGCACTGAAGCTTTCTTT
once	TRBV9	TRBJ1-2	TRBD1	CASSVEQGANYGYTF	TGTGCCAGCAGCGTAGAACAGGGGGCCAACTATGGCTACACCTTC
-	TRBV7-2	TRBJ2-5	TRBD2	CASSLAFGGAGETQYF	TGTGCCAGCAGCTTAGCGTTCGGGGGGGCCGGGGAGACCCAGTACTTC
-	TRBV6-6	TRBJ2-1	-	CASSYGWDSEQFF	TGTGCCAGCAGTTACGGTTGGGATAGCGAGCAGTTCTTC
-	TRBV28	TRBJ1-1	-	CASSFVGGDTEAFF	TGTGCCAGCAGTTTCGTCGGGGGGGACACTGAAGCTTTCTTT
once	TRBV10-1	TRBJ2-3	-	CASSELSESDTQYF	TGCGCCAGCAGTGAGTTATCGGAGTCAGATACGCAGTATTTT
-	TRBV7-9	TRBJ1-1	-	CASSAPNPEAFF	TGTGCCAGCAGCGCCCCGAATCCTGAAGCTTTCTTT